This T cell receptor (beta chain) was identified during a study of blood T cell repertoires in COVID-19. Study summary: The United States, Italy and Spain supplied acute and convalescent COVID-19 samples.

Original handling: Cell counts per sample came from amplifying reference gene primers. Profiling relied on immunoSEQ multiplex PCR, and the TCRdb table lists in-frame clones only, not all of them. The DNA was the basis for D and trimming; V, J and clone size are from that table. The data contain about 180,000 clones, around 89% of them singletons. CDR1 SGHRS and CDR2 YFSETQ come from the germline V gene. The CDR3 is 14 amino acids. Trimming removed 2 bases at V and 3 bases at J, with 11 bases between. V and J are TRBV5-1 and TRBJ1-1; a weak D match, TRBD1 (5 bases). Sequencing input: peripheral blood. This TCR was sampled from a woman aged 25 to 39 with acute or convalescent COVID-19. The CDR3 region is CASSLGVWDTEAFF. CDR3 coding DNA: TGCGCCAGCAGCTTAGGGGTTTGGGACACTGAAGCTTTCTTT.